This TCR beta chain was retrieved from a study of beta chain features in type 1 diabetes (dated by TCRdb to 2017 to 2018). Background on the whole study: No differences in mean age, gender distribution, total cell number or subset yield were found between patients and healthy donors. Across all samples, fewer than 130 million sorted cells were examined, and cell number per subset correlated strongly with RNA yield. In the study, recently diagnosed type 1 diabetes patients and matched healthy donors were compared on the TCRB repertoires of their sorted circulating CD4+ T cell subsets. Regulatory and stem cell-like memory subsets were obtained from only 8 patients and about 8 healthy donors, while naive and central memory subsets were obtained from all 30 or so donors.

Beyond this particular receptor, the publication reports: Patients with type 1 diabetes made fewer insertions and deleted more nucleotides at VDJ recombination sites, implying thymic rearrangement abnormalities. Naive, central memory and regulatory TCRB repertoires appeared more similar among patients than among healthy donors. Sequencing cDNA rather than genomic DNA could over-represent highly expressing activated cells, although activation and CD3 levels did not differ between groups. Shorter templates might be favored by PCR, yet because patient and control samples were amplified and corrected together, any such skew would affect both groups equally. Type 1 diabetes patients showed a moderate but significant shortening of TCRB CDR3 length in all four CD4+ subsets. Because the HLA sub-analyses included only small numbers of individuals, any influence of HLA type on TCRB rearrangement was left unresolved.

Remarks on this clone: Its recognized antigen is unknown. No clone much larger than this one lies a single base away; base qualities are absent.

Clipping removes 4 bases from V and 4 bases from J, with 2 as the unmatched junction base count. CDR1 and CDR2 are drawn from the germline V gene (reference sequence): LNHDA, SQIVND. Inclusive of the bounding cysteine and phenylalanine, the CDR3 is 13 residues long. Of the read, only the CDR3 DNA is kept; its 39 bases are in frame from base 1. A single peripheral blood draw of around 0.11 L on average was collected from each donor into heparinised tubes. A BD FACSAria II and a panel including CD45RO, CCR7, CD25, CD127, CD95 and CD27 were used to sort naive, central memory, regulatory and stem cell-like memory CD4+ T cells. Purity was above 98% for every sorted population. Right away, PBMCs were isolated by Lymphoprep density gradient centrifugation and were stained directly, with no culture step. So that batch effects would be minimized, each experiment stained and sorted samples in pairs, pairing one healthy donor with one patient.

All of the isolated RNA was reverse transcribed with the High Capacity cDNA Reverse Transcription Kit, so expressed TCRB transcripts were sequenced. Naive, central memory and regulatory T cell samples underwent deep immunoSEQ sequencing, averaging around 3.9 million total reads per sample. After sorted cells were lysed in RLT buffer, RNA was extracted with DNase-treated RNeasy Micro or Mini kits, with the choice depending on cell number. To prevent cross-contamination, every cell subset was processed on its own, while patient and healthy donor samples were processed together. TCRB sequences were amplified from cDNA with the immunoSEQ multiplex PCR, producing 87-bp fragments spanning the CDR3 region. Sequencing of the amplicons was performed on the Illumina HiSeq platform. From the authors' description of their analysis: PCR bias was corrected computationally using synthetic template baselines, and reads within Hamming distance 2 were collapsed, with unmergeable singletons discarded. By aligning reads against IMGT, V, D and J genes, CDR3 length, and insertions or deletions at six rearrangement sites were assigned. Within each subset, clonotype counts were normalized to the number of sorted cells before true diversity and Gini coefficients were calculated with the tcR R package. The overlap coefficient, calculated on TCRB nucleotide sequences, was used to quantify repertoire sharing. What TCRdb holds here is the immuneACCESS table cut down to in-frame rearrangements. Part of the clones is not present; checked against another copy, under half of the missing clones reflect an unresolved V gene, and the others are unexplained. D and trimming were read from the DNA, whereas the V and J calls and clone size are those reported in that table. The sample includes about 130,000 clones, with 9.2% observed a single time. The ten largest clonotypes hold approximately 0.68% of the sample.

Material for sequencing was central memory CD4+ T cells from blood. The sequence links TRBV19 to TRBJ2-3; the junction holds 7 bases that match TRBD2. The TCR originated in a man between 18 and 29 years old in good health. The DNA sequence is given as TGTGCCAGTAGTACAGGACTAGCAGATACGCAGTATTTT. It translates to CASSTGLADTQYF.